The next 10 T cell receptor beta chains were all read from a single sample in a study of T cells in Graves' hyperthyroidism and ophthalmopathy. RNA transcripts provided the source from which TCR beta CDR3 regions were amplified. Using the HTBI primer set, a first-round RT-PCR was run on the TCR CDR3. Via MiXCR, TCRdb re-called the multiplex PCR reads, giving one row per CDR3 protein. This table holds about 590,000 distinct CDR3 sequences, more than 15% found once. Sequences were obtained from blood. The receptors here all came from a woman aged 30 to 39 with Graves' hyperthyroidism.

This clonotype was seen at least ten times. The chain links TRBV3-1 to TRBJ1-5; 9 nucleotides align to TRBD1. Germline CDR1 is LGHDT and CDR2 is YNNKEL (reference sequence). Unmatched junction bases numbered 6, after V lost 0 bases and J lost 6 bases. This CDR3 comprises 16 residues. The CDR3 sequence is CASSQDLRTGVQPQHF. DNA for the CDR3: TGTGCCAGCAGCCAAGATCTGAGGACAGGGGTTCAGCCCCAGCATTTT.

This clonotype has ten or more counts. The rearrangement uses TRBV20-1 and TRBJ2-1; D perhaps matches TRBD1 (6 bases). The V gene's germline CDR1 is DFQATT and CDR2 SNEGSKA (reference sequence). CDR3 length equals 14 residues. V lost 0 bases and J 8 bases, leaving 14 bases between the germline ends. The DNA of the CDR3 is TGCAGTGCTAGAGATTGGACAGAGATGGATGAGCAGTTCTTC. Protein sequence: CSARDWTEMDEQFF.

V and J are TRBV10-1 and TRBJ2-1; 9 nucleotides agree with TRBD1. The CDR3 sequence is 15 residues long. V gave up 6 bases and J gave up 8 bases; unmatched junction bases: 11. CDR1 is WNHNN and CDR2 is SYGVQD in the germline V gene (reference sequence). The CDR3 protein is CASSDGTGLSYEQFF. The CDR3 DNA reads as TGCGCCAGCAGCGATGGGACAGGGCTTTCTTATGAGCAGTTCTTC.

Concerning this clonotype: Being one base from a much bigger clone, this may be a read error. This chain uses TRBV11-3 with TRBJ2-2, with 7 bases lining up with TRBD2. Germline CDR1 is SGHNT and CDR2 is YENEEA. The CDR3 spans 17 residues. The CDR3 here is CASSLTGGGRVTGELVF. CDR3 sequence (DNA): TGTGCCAGCAGCCTAACGGGAGGCGGGCGGGTCACCGGGGAGCTGGTTTTT.

This clonotype was observed at least ten times. The CDR3 loop is CASRRRTSNDTQYF. The CDR3 DNA reads TGTGCCAGCAGACGTAGGACTAGTAACGATACGCAGTATTTT. The chain joins TRBV12-3 or TRBV12-4 to TRBJ2-3; 7 bases fit TRBD2. The CDR3 loop spans 14 amino acids. V gave up 6 bases and J gave up 6 bases; unmatched junction bases: 9.

In this sample, this clonotype turned up many times. The chain employs TRBV7-9 and TRBJ2-1; D ambiguous. CDR1 is SEHNR and CDR2 is FQNEAQ in the germline V gene (reference sequence). The CDR3 runs 14 residues. Trimming pared 5 bases from V and 9 bases from J, leaving 17 bases between. CDR3 residues: CASSILVLAFEQFF. CDR3 in DNA: TGTGCCAGCAGCATACTTGTACTGGCTTTTGAGCAGTTCTTC.

This clonotype was recorded at least ten times. The rearrangement links TRBV30 to TRBJ2-7; D gene ambiguous. CDR1 and CDR2 (germline): GTSNPN, SVGIG (reference sequence). This CDR3 spans 12 amino acids. Trimming removed 0 bases from V and 4 bases from J, with 7 bases in between. CDR3 sequence (DNA): TGTGCCTGGAGTGTACCACCTTACGAGCAGTACTTC. Translating gives CAWSVPPYEQYF.

This clonotype was seen ten or more times. The chain uses TRBV30 and TRBJ1-2; D uncertain. The CDR3 extends over 13 amino acids. Germline V gives CDR1 GTSNPN, CDR2 SVGIG (reference sequence). V was trimmed by 0 bases and J by 6 bases, leaving 11 bases between them. CDR3 DNA sequence: TGTGCCTGGAGTGTACAGAGAAAGGATGGCTACACCTTC. This codes for CAWSVQRKDGYTF.

This clonotype showed up just a few times. This chain connects TRBV12-3 or TRBV12-4 to TRBJ2-7; D gene ambiguous. The CDR3 totals 14 residues. V lost 6 bases and J lost 2, with 14 bases in between. The CDR3 here is CASSHFVGPYEQYF. The CDR3 DNA reads TGTGCCAGCAGCCATTTTGTGGGCCCCTACGAGCAGTACTTC.

This chain joins TRBV14 and TRBJ2-2, with 11 bases identical to TRBD2. The CDR3 loop spans 16 amino acids. After removal of 7 bases from V and 2 bases from J, the junction contained 6 bases not matched to a gene. CDR1 is SGHDN and CDR2 is FVKESK in the germline V gene. CDR3 loop: CASIHSGRANTGELFF. The CDR3 DNA is TGTGCCAGCATTCATAGCGGGAGGGCCAACACCGGGGAGCTGTTTTTT.